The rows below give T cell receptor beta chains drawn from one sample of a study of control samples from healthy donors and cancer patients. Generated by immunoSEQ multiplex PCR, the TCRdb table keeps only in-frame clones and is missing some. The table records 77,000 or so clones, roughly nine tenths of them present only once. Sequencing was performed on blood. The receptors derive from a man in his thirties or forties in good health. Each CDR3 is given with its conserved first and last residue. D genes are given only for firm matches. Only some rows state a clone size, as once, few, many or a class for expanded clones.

TGCAGTGCTAGTAGGGACAGGGGGCGATATGGCTACACCTTC,CSASRDRGRYGYTF,TRBJ1-2,TRBV20-1,.,TRBD1
TGTGCCACCAGCAGATCCGTGACAGCAACTAATGAAAAACTGTTTTTT,CATSRSVTATNEKLFF,TRBJ1-4,TRBV15,.,.
TGCGCCAGCAGTCGGGAGAATAGCGGGGCCGCAGGGGAGCAGTACTTC,CASSRENSGAAGEQYF,TRBJ2-7,TRBV5-1,.,TRBD2
TGTGCCAGCAGCCCACCGGGGGGCTATGGCTACACCTTC,CASSPPGGYGYTF,TRBJ1-2,TRBV3-1/TRBV3-2,.,.
TGTGCCAGCAGCTCTTCGGGAGGGAATGAGCAGTTCTTC,CASSSSGGNEQFF,TRBJ2-1,TRBV7-3,.,TRBD2
TGTGCCAGTAGTATAGATCCGCGCAGGAAGGGAACCTACGAGCAGTACTTC,CASSIDPRRKGTYEQYF,TRBJ2-7,TRBV19,few,.
TGTGCCATCAGGGGGGACAGGGCGGGAACCGGGGAGCTGTTTTTT,CAIRGDRAGTGELFF,TRBJ2-2,TRBV10-3,.,TRBD1
TGTGCCAGCGGGGGACTACCCAGGGGGAATGAGCAGTTCTTC,CASGGLPRGNEQFF,TRBJ2-1,TRBV2,.,.
TGCGCCAGCAGCTTGCGGCGGGAGGGCGAGATCGGGGAGCTGTTTTTT,CASSLRREGEIGELFF,TRBJ2-2,TRBV5-1,.,TRBD2
TGCGCCAGCAGCGGGGCGGGGCGAGCCACAGATACGCAGTATTTT,CASSGAGRATDTQYF,TRBJ2-3,TRBV5-1,.,.
TGCGCCAGCAGCTTGGGCGGCGGGAGCTCCTACAATGAGCAGTTCTTC,CASSLGGGSSYNEQFF,TRBJ2-1,TRBV5-1,.,TRBD2
TGCGCCAGCAGGGCGGGACAGCTCTCCTACGAGCAGTACTTC,CASRAGQLSYEQYF,TRBJ2-7,TRBV5-1,.,.
TGTGCCAGTAGTATTCTCTACAGCCCTTACAATGAGCAGTTCTTC,CASSILYSPYNEQFF,TRBJ2-1,TRBV19,.,.
TGTGCCTGGACCCCTGGGGGGGGGACCTACGAGCAGTACTTC,CAWTPGGGTYEQYF,TRBJ2-7,TRBV30,.,TRBD2
TGTGCCAGCAGGTCGGGGGGCATTGGAAACACCATATATTTT,CASRSGGIGNTIYF,TRBJ1-3,TRBV28,.,.
TGTGCCAGCAGCTCGGACAGGGGGCTCGGAAACACCATATATTTT,CASSSDRGLGNTIYF,TRBJ1-3,TRBV7-6,.,TRBD1
TGTGCCTGGAGTCCTTCAGGAGACCTTTATGGCTACACCTTC,CAWSPSGDLYGYTF,TRBJ1-2,TRBV30,.,.
TGTGCCAGCAGTCAGCGTGGGGGACCGAACACCGGGGAGCTGTTTTTT,CASSQRGGPNTGELFF,TRBJ2-2,TRBV2,.,.
TGCGCCAGCAGTGAGTCCTCTTTCCCTAGCGGGAGACTTGAGCAGTACTTC,CASSESSFPSGRLEQYF,TRBJ2-7,TRBV10-1,.,TRBD2
TGTGCCAGCAGCTTAGGGACAGGGATTTCCTACGAGCAGTACTTC,CASSLGTGISYEQYF,TRBJ2-7,TRBV5-5,.,TRBD1
TGTGCCTGGACCAGAGGAGGGAGGGCCGTCCGTACGCAGTATTTT,CAWTRGGRAVRTQYF,TRBJ2-3,TRBV30,.,TRBD2
TGTGCCAGCAGCTTTGGCAGCCCGCAGGGCACTGAAGCTTTCTTT,CASSFGSPQGTEAFF,TRBJ1-1,TRBV5-5,.,.
TGCGCCAGCAGCTTGGTAGGGGGCAATCAGCCCCAGCATTTT,CASSLVGGNQPQHF,TRBJ1-5,TRBV5-1,.,.
TGTGCCAGCAGCCAAGATATGTGGGACAGGGCCAATACGCAGTATTTT,CASSQDMWDRANTQYF,TRBJ2-3,TRBV14,.,TRBD1
TGTGCCAGCAGTGTACAGGGTTTACTAGGAGAGACCCAGTACTTC,CASSVQGLLGETQYF,TRBJ2-5,TRBV2,.,.
TGTGCCAGCAGCGCTCCACCCGGGACACCCGCTCAATTCTCCTACGAGCAGTACTTC,CASSAPPGTPAQFSYEQYF,TRBJ2-7,TRBV5-6,few,.
TGTGCCAGCAACCTAAACGTCTACAATGAGCAGTTCTTC,CASNLNVYNEQFF,TRBJ2-1,TRBV7-2,.,.
TGTGCCAGCAGCAAATCCTTACGATCCGCCTCCTACGAGCAGTACTTC,CASSKSLRSASYEQYF,TRBJ2-7,TRBV21-1,.,.
TGTGCCAGTAGTAGGGCGGAGGCGAACACCGGGGAGCTGTTTTTT,CASSRAEANTGELFF,TRBJ2-2,TRBV19,.,.
TGTGCCAGCTCACCACGATTGGGACAGGGGGCTGAAGCTTTCTTT,CASSPRLGQGAEAFF,TRBJ1-1,TRBV18,.,TRBD1
TGCAGCGGAGGCGGACGTTCAAGAGATACGCAGTATTTT,CSGGGRSRDTQYF,TRBJ2-3,TRBV29-1,.,.
TGTGCCAGCAGCTACGACAGGGCGACCTACGAGCAGTACTTC,CASSYDRATYEQYF,TRBJ2-7,TRBV5-6,few,TRBD1
TGTGCCAGCAGCCCCTACGCCGGGACTAGCAGCGAGCAGTACTTC,CASSPYAGTSSEQYF,TRBJ2-7,TRBV9,.,TRBD2
TGTGCCAGTAGGGGCCAGGGAGGGGAAAAACTGTTTTTT,CASRGQGGEKLFF,TRBJ1-4,TRBV19,.,.
TGTGCCAGCAGCCCCTGGACAGGGGGAGAGACCCAGTACTTC,CASSPWTGGETQYF,TRBJ2-5,TRBV9,.,TRBD1
TGTGCCAGCAGCTCCAGTCGGTACAGGGACAGGGCTTCACCCCTCCACTTT,CASSSSRYRDRASPLHF,TRBJ1-6,TRBV7-2,few,TRBD1
TGTGCCGCCGAAAAATTTGGGGCCGGGGAGCTGTTTTTT,CAAEKFGAGELFF,TRBJ2-2,TRBV6-5,.,.
TGTGCCAGCAGCTTGGGGACTAGCGGGAGTCGGTCCTACGAGCAGTACTTC,CASSLGTSGSRSYEQYF,TRBJ2-7,TRBV5-8,.,TRBD2
TGCGCCAGCAGCTTACAGGAAGGAAACCCCATATATTTT,CASSLQEGNPIYF,TRBJ1-3,TRBV5-1,.,.
TGTGCCAGCAGCCAAGACCACTCTGGGGCCAACGTCCTGACTTTC,CASSQDHSGANVLTF,TRBJ2-6,TRBV14,.,.
TGTGCCAGCAGCTCCCGGGACAGGACGAACACCGGGGAGCTGTTTTTT,CASSSRDRTNTGELFF,TRBJ2-2,TRBV7-9,.,TRBD1